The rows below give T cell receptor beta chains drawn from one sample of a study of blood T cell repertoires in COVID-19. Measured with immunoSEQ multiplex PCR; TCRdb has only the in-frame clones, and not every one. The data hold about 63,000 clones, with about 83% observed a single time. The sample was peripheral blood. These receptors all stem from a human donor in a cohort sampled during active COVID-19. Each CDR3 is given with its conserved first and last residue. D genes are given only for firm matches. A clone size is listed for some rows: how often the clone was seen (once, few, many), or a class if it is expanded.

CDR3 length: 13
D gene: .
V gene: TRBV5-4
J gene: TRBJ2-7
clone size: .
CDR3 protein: CASSLGRSYEQYF
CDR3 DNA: TGTGCCAGCAGCTTGGGCAGATCTTACGAGCAGTACTTC

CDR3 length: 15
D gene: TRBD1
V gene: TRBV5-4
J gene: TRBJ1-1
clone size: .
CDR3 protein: CASSLGGQTNTEAFF
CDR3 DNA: TGTGCCAGCAGCTTAGGGGGACAGACAAACACTGAAGCTTTCTTT

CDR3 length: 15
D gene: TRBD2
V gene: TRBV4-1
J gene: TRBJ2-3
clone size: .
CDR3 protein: CASSQAGGGPDTQYF
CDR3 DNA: TGCGCCAGCAGCCAAGCCGGGGGGGGTCCAGATACGCAGTATTTT

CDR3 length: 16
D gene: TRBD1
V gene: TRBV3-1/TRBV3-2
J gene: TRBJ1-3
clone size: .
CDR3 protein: CASSHGQGSSGNTIYF
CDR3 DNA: TGTGCCAGCAGCCACGGACAGGGGAGCTCTGGAAACACCATATATTTT

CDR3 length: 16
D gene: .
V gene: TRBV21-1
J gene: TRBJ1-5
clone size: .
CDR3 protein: CASSQGRTGANQPQHF
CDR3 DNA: TGTGCCAGCAGCCAAGGAAGGACAGGGGCCAATCAGCCCCAGCATTTT

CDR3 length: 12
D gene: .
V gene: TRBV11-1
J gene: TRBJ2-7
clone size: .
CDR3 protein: CASSFRGDEQYF
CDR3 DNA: TGTGCCAGCAGTTTCAGGGGAGATGAGCAGTACTTC

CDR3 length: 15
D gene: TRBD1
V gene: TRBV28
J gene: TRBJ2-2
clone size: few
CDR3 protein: CASSLTGADTGELFF
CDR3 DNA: TGTGCCAGCAGCCTGACAGGGGCTGACACCGGGGAGCTGTTTTTT

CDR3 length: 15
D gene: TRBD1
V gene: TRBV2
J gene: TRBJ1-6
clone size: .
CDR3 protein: CASSPQGQSNSPLHF
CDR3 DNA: TGTGCCAGCAGTCCCCAGGGACAGTCTAATTCACCCCTCCACTTT

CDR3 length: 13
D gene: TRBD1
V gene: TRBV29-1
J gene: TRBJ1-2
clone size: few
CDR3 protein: CSVGTGHSAGYTF
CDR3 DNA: TGCAGCGTTGGGACAGGGCATTCTGCTGGCTACACCTTC

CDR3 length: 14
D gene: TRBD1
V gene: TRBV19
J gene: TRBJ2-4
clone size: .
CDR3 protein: CASSMAQGANIQYF
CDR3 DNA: TGTGCCAGTAGTATGGCGCAGGGGGCAAACATTCAGTACTTC

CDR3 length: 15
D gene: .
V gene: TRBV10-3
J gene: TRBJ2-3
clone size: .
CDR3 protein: CAISGAGGIADTQYF
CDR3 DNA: TGTGCCATCAGTGGGGCCGGAGGAATCGCAGATACGCAGTATTTT

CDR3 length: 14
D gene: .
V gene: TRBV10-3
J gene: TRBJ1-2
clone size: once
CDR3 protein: CATLGKGGDYGYTF
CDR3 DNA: TGTGCCACCCTCGGTAAAGGGGGGGACTATGGCTACACCTTC

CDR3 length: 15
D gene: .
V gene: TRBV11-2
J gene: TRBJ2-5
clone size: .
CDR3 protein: CASSHRGGVEETQYF
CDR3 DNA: TGTGCCAGCAGCCATAGGGGGGGGGTAGAAGAGACCCAGTACTTC

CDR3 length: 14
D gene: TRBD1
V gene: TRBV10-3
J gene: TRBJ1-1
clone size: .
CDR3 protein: CAISESGQDTEAFF
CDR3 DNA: TGTGCCATCAGTGAGTCGGGACAGGACACTGAAGCTTTCTTT

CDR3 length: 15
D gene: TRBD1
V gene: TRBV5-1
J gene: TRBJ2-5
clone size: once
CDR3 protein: CASSVRDRGASAQYF
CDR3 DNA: TGCGCCAGCAGCGTCCGGGACAGGGGAGCTTCGGCCCAGTACTTC

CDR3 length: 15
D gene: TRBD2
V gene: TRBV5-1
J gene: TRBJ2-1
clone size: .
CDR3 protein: CASSLLAGSGDEQFF
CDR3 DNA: TGCGCCAGCAGCTTACTAGCGGGATCAGGGGATGAGCAGTTCTTC

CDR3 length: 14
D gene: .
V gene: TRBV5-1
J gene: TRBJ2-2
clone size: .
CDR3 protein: CASSLIHNTGELFF
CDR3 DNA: TGCGCCAGCAGCTTAATACATAACACCGGGGAGCTGTTTTTT

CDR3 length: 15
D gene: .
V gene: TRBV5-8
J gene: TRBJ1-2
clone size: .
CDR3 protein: CASKPRGGGNYGYTF
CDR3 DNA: TGTGCCAGCAAGCCCCGGGGGGGTGGAAACTATGGCTACACCTTC

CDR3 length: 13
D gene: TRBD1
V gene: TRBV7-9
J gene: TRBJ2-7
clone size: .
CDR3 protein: CASSGQGLYEQYF
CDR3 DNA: TGTGCCAGCAGCGGACAGGGCCTCTACGAGCAGTACTTC

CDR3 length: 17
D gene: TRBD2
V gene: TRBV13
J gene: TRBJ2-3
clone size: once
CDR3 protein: CASSLAATSGRARTQYF
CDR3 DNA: TGTGCCAGCAGCTTAGCAGCGACTAGCGGGAGGGCCCGTACGCAGTATTTT

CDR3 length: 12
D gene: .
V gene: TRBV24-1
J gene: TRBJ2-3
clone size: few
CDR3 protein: CATSGQTDTQYF
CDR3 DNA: TGTGCCACCAGCGGACAGACAGATACGCAGTATTTT

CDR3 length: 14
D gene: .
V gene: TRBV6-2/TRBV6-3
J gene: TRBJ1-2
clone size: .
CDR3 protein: CASSYRGMVYGYTF
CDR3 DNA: TGTGCCAGCAGTTACAGGGGTATGGTCTATGGCTACACCTTC

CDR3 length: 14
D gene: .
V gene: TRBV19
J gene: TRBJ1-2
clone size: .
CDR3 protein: CASSIRGQGHGYTF
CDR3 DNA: TGTGCCAGTAGTATCCGTGGGCAGGGCCATGGCTACACCTTC

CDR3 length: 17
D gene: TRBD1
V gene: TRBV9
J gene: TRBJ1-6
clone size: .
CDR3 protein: CASSPRTGGTYNSPLHF
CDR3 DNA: TGTGCCAGCAGCCCGAGGACAGGGGGCACATATAATTCACCCCTCCACTTT

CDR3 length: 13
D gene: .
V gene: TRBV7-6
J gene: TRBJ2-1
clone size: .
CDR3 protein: CASSLGLYNEQFF
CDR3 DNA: TGTGCCAGCAGCTTAGGACTTTACAATGAGCAGTTCTTC

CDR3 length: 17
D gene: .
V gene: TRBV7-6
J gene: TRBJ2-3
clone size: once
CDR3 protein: CASSLVGWGVRTDTQYF
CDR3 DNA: TGTGCCAGCAGCTTAGTAGGATGGGGGGTGCGCACAGATACGCAGTATTTT

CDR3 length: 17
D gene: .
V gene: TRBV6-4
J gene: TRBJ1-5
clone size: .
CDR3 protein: CASSDGRGRLSNQPQHF
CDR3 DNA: TGTGCCAGCAGTGACGGGAGGGGCCGCCTTAGCAATCAGCCCCAGCATTTT

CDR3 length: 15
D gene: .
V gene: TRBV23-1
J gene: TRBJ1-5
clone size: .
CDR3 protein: CASSQPDSFNQPQHF
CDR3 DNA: TGCGCCAGCAGTCAACCGGACAGCTTCAATCAGCCCCAGCATTTT

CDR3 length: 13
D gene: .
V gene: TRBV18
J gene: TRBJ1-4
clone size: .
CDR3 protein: CASLRENNEKLFF
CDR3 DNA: TGTGCCAGCTTGCGGGAGAATAATGAAAAACTGTTTTTT

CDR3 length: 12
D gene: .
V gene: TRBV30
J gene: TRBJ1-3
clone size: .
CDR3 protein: CAWGQRGNTIYF
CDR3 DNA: TGTGCCTGGGGCCAGCGGGGAAACACCATATATTTT

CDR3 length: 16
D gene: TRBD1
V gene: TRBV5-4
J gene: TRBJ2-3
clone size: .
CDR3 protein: CASSPDRVLSTDTQYF
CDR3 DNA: TGTGCCAGCAGCCCAGACAGGGTCCTTAGCACAGATACGCAGTATTTT

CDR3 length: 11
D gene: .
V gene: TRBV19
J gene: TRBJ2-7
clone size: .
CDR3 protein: CASSIYNEQYF
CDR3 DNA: TGTGCCAGTAGTATATACAACGAGCAGTACTTC

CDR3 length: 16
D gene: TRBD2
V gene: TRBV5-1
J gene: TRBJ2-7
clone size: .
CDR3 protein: CASRPGPAGGFYEQYF
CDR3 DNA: TGCGCCAGCAGGCCTGGGCCCGCGGGAGGGTTCTACGAGCAGTACTTC

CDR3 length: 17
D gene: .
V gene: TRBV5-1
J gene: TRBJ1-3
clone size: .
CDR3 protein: CASSSEGSWGKGNTIYF
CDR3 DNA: TGCGCCAGCAGCTCCGAGGGTTCTTGGGGTAAAGGAAACACCATATATTTT

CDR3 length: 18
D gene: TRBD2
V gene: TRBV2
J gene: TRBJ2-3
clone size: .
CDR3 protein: CASRRRASGPRGTDTQYF
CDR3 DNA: TGTGCCAGCCGCCGGAGGGCTAGCGGCCCCCGGGGCACAGATACGCAGTATTTT

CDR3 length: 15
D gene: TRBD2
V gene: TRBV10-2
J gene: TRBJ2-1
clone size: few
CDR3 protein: CASQRGRASYNEQFF
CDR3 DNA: TGCGCCAGCCAGAGAGGGAGGGCCTCCTACAATGAGCAGTTCTTC

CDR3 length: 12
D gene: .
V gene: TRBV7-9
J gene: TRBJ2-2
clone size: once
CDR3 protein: CASSSVSGELFF
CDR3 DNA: TGTGCCAGCAGCTCCGTTTCCGGGGAGCTGTTTTTT

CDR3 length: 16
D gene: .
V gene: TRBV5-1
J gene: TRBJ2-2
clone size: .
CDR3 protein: CASSLAGRLMAGELFF
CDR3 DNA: TGCGCCAGCAGCTTGGCGGGTAGATTGATGGCCGGGGAGCTGTTTTTT

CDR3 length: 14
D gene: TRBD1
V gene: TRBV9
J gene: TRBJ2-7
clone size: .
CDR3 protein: CASSEGTVSYEQYF
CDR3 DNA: TGTGCCAGCAGCGAAGGGACAGTCTCCTACGAGCAGTACTTC

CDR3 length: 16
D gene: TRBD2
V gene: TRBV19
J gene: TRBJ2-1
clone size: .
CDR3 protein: CASSTKGLAGYNEQFF
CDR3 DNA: TGTGCCAGTAGTACAAAAGGACTAGCGGGGTACAATGAGCAGTTCTTC

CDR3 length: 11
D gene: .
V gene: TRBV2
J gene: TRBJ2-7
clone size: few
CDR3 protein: CASRRGYEQYF
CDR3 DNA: TGTGCCAGCAGAAGGGGCTACGAGCAGTACTTC

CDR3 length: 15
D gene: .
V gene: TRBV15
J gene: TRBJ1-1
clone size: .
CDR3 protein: CATSREKGPNTEAFF
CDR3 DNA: TGTGCCACCAGCAGAGAGAAGGGGCCGAACACTGAAGCTTTCTTT

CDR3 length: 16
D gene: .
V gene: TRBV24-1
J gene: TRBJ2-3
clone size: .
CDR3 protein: CATSDPRAGIADTQYF
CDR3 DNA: TGTGCCACCAGTGACCCTCGAGCAGGGATCGCAGATACGCAGTATTTT

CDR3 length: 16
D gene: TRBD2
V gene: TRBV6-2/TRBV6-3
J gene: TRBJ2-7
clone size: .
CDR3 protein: CASSTRLAGGRYEQYF
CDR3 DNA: TGTGCCAGCAGTACCCGGCTAGCGGGGGGGCGGTACGAGCAGTACTTC

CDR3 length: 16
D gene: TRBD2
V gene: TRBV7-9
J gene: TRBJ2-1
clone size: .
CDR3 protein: CASSLLSSGAYNEQFF
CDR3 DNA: TGTGCCAGCAGCTTGCTGTCTAGCGGGGCCTACAATGAGCAGTTCTTC

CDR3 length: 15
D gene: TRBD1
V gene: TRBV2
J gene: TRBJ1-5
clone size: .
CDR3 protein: CASSVQTGGNQPQHF
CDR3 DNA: TGTGCCAGCAGCGTTCAAACAGGGGGCAATCAGCCCCAGCATTTT

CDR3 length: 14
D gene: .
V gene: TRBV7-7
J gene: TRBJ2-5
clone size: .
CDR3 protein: CASSSVSSGETQYF
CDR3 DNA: TGTGCTAGCAGCTCTGTGTCTAGTGGGGAGACCCAGTACTTC